This paragraph covers one TCR beta chain sequence. This clonotype counts as medium-sized (0.01 to 0.1%) based on its frequency; no count is recorded. Its binding antigen is unknown. This sample is part of a study of GPR56 and killer-like receptors on CD4 memory cells (dated by TCRdb to about 2019). About the full investigation: It was proposed in the study that human CD4+ memory T-cell differentiation and cytokine production potential are marked by progressive acquisition of KLRB1, KLRG1, GPR56 and then KLRF1. The study described its healthy blood donors as age-matched to the liver disease patients, who had a median age of nearly 70 years.

Taken from cysteine to phenylalanine, the CDR3 has 13 residues. No DNA is listed. CDR1 MNHEY and CDR2 SVGAGI were looked up in the germline V gene. Sequenced using an Illumina HiSeq 2500. To build sequencing libraries, a previously published PCR protocol was used to amplify the recombined TCRbeta locus. The authors' analysis ran thus. Reads whose average quality score was below 30 were removed, and the reads that remained were processed with IMSEQ. Each clonotype was defined by the combination of Vbeta gene, Jbeta gene and CDR3 amino acid sequence. The Morisita-Horn index, computed on the top 100 expanded clones, was used to quantify repertoire overlap between populations. Clonal diversity was assessed with Rényi diversity profiles calculated on the top 100 expanded clones. TCRdb reanalyzed the reads, keeping one entry per CDR3 protein sequence and omitting DNA. These V and J calls derive from TCRdb rather than the authors' analysis. The table for this sample shows 3,000 or so distinct CDR3 sequences. Of the sample, about 3.2% falls within the top ten clones.

Before TCRbeta sequencing, fluorescence-activated cell sorting was used to enrich five KLR/GPR56-defined CD4+ populations. To test a linear memory differentiation pathway, TCRbeta repertoires were sequenced from five CD4+ T-cell subsets defined by expression of KLRB1, KLRG1, GPR56 and KLRF1. TCR-sequenced cells came from peripheral blood of healthy control individuals, reported as five donors in the TCRbeta analysis figure. The researchers collected heparinized peripheral blood and processed every sample within one hour of retrieval. To isolate peripheral blood mononuclear cells, blood was diluted 1:2 in PBS and put through Biocoll density gradient centrifugation at room temperature. CD4+ T cells were enriched from freshly isolated PBMCs by magnetic sorting with anti-CD4 MicroBeads before flow sorting. A BD FACSAria II was used to sort CD4+ T cells enriched from PBMCs of healthy donors according to marker expression. For surface staining, the researchers used Miltenyi Biotec antibodies: anti-KLRB1 clone 191B8, anti-KLRF1 clone 4A4.D10 and anti-KLRG1 clone REA261.

General study outcomes and caveats: Clones dominating late populations 4 and 5 were also found in early populations 1 and 2, and this finding was taken by the authors as evidence for linear differentiation. Clonal frequency was low in the marker-negative population and rose progressively along the proposed pathway, while TCRbeta diversity fell correspondingly. Rather than covering full repertoires, the diversity and similarity analyses were limited to the 100 most expanded clones in each population. TCR repertoire overlap was especially strong between late populations 4 and 5, and population 3 also partly overlapped.

This chain joins TRBV6-5 to TRBJ1-1; the TCRdb D gene call, TRBD1, has no DNA to confirm it. The sequence derives from a human donor in good health. The source material was memory CD4+ T cells from blood. CDR3 loop: CASRSSRQGPAFF.